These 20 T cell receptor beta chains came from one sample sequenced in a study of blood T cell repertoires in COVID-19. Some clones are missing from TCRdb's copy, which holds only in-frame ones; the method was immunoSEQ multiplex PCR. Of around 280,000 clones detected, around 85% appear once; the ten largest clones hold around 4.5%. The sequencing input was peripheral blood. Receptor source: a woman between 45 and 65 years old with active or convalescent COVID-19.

The CDR3 region is CASSHGGGDTEAFF. DNA for the CDR3: TGTGCCAGCAGCCATGGAGGGGGGGACACTGAAGCTTTCTTT. The chain recombines TRBV3-1 (or the pseudogene TRBV3-2) with TRBJ1-1; D is possibly TRBD1 (6 bases). This CDR3 spans 14 amino acids. V gave up 3 bases and J gave up 3 bases, with 11 bases separating them. Germline V gives CDR1 LGHDT, CDR2 YNNKEL (reference sequence).

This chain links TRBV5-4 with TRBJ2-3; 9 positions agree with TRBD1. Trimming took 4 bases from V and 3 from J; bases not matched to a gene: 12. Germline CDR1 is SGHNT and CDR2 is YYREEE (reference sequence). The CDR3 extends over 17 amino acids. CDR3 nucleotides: TGTGCCAGCAGCCCTAATGAACGGGACAGGGTTACAGATACGCAGTATTTT. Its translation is CASSPNERDRVTDTQYF.

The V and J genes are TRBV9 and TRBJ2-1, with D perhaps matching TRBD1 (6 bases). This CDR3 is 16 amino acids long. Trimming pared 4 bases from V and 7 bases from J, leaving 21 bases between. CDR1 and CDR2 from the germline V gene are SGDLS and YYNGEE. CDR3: CASSPRTEPPRNEQFF. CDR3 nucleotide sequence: TGTGCCAGCAGCCCGCGGACAGAACCGCCGCGGAATGAGCAGTTCTTC.

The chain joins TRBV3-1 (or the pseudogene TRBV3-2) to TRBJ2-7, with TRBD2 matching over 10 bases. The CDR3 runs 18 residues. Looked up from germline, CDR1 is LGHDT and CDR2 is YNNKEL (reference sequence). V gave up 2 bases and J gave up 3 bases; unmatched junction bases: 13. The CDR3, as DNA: TGTGCCAGCAGCCAACGCCGCTCTGCTAGCGGGAGTATCTACGAGCAGTACTTC. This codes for CASSQRRSASGSIYEQYF.

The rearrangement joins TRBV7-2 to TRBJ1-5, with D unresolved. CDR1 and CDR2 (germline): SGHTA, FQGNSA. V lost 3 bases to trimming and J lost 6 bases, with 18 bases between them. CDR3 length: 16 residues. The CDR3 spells CASSFGGDIRVQPQHF. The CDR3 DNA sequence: TGTGCCAGCAGCTTCGGAGGAGACATTCGTGTTCAGCCCCAGCATTTT.

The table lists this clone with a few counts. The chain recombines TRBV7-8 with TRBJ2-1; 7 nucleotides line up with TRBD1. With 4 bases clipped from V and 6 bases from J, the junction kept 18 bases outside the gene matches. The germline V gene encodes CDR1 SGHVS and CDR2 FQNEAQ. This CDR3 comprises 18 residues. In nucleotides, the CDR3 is TGTGCCAGCAGCTCTAAGGGGGCGGCCCCAGGGGCACGCAATGAGCAGTTCTTC. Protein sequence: CASSSKGAAPGARNEQFF.

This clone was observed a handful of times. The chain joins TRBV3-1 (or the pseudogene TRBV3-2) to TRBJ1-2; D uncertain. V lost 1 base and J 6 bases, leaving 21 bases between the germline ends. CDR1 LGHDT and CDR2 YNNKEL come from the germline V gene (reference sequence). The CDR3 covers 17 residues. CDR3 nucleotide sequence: TGTGCCAGCAGCCAAGGCCTTAGCACCGGCGGGATTAATGGCTACACCTTC. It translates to CASSQGLSTGGINGYTF.

The CDR3 protein is CAWSGGGGGGYTF. The CDR3 region has the DNA TGTGCCTGGAGTGGCGGGGGCGGAGGTGGCTACACCTTC. V and J are TRBV30 and TRBJ1-2; D might be TRBD1 (6 bases). The CDR3 totals 13 residues. Trimming left V 1 base short and J 7 bases short, with 13 bases between. Germline V gene lookup returns CDR1 GTSNPN and CDR2 SVGIG (reference sequence). The full variable domain, rest sourced from reference TRBV30 and TRBJ1-2, is SQTIHQWPATLVQPVGSPLSLECTVEGTSNPNLYWYRQAAGRGLQLLFYSVGIGQISSEVPQNLSASRPQDRQFILSSKKLLLSDSGFYLCAWSGGGGGGYTFGSGTRLTVV.

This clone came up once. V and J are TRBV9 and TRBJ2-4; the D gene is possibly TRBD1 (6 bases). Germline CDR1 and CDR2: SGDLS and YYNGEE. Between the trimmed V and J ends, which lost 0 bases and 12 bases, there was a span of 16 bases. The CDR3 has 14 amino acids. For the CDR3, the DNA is TGTGCCAGCAGCGTAGGCCACCACCCAGGGGATCAGTACTTC. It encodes CASSVGHHPGDQYF.

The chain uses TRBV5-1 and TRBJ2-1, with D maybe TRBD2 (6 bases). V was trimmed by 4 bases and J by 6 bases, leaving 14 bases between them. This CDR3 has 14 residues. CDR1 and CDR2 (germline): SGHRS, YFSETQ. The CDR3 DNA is TGCGCCAGCAGCCAACCGGGACTCCGCAATGAGCAGTTCTTC. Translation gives CASSQPGLRNEQFF.

CDR3 in DNA: TGTGCCAGCACAGACCTGGGGAGGGATCAGCCCCAGCATTTT. Amino acid sequence: CASTDLGRDQPQHF. The chain links TRBV19 to TRBJ1-5; D is undetermined. Germline V gene sequence: CDR1 LNHDA, CDR2 SQIVND (reference sequence). Trimming cost V 9 bases and J 5 bases, with 17 bases left between them. The CDR3 covers 14 residues.

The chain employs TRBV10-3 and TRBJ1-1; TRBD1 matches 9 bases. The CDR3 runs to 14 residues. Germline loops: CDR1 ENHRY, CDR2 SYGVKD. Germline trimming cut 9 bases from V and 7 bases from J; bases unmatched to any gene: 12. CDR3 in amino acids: CAMIRFPGQGEAFF. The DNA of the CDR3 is TGTGCCATGATCCGTTTCCCGGGACAGGGTGAAGCTTTCTTT.

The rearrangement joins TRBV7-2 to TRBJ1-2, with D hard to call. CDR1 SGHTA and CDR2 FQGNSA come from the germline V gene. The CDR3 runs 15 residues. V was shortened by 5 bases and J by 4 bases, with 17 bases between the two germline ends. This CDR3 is CASSPRAAWGYGYTF. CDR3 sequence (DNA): TGTGCCAGCAGCCCGAGGGCGGCCTGGGGCTATGGCTACACCTTC.

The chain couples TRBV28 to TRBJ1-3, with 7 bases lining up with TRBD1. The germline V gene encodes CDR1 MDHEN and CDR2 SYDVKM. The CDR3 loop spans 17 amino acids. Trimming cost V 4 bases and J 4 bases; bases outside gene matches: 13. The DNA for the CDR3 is TGTGCCAGCAGTTCCCCAACGGCAACCAGGGGGGGAAACACCATATATTTT. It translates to CASSSPTATRGGNTIYF.

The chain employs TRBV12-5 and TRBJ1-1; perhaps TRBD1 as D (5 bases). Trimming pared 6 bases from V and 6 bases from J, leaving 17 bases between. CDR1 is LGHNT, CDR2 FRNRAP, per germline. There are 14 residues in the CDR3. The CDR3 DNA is TGTGCTAGTGGGAGGAGCGAGACAGCCGCTGAAGCTTTCTTT. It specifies CASGRSETAAEAFF.

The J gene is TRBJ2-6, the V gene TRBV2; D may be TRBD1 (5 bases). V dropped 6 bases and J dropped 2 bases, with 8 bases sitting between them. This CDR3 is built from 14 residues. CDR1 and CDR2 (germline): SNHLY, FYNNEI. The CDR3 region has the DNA TGTGCCAGCAGCAGGGCGGCTGGGGCCAACGTCCTGACTTTC. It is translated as CASSRAAGANVLTF. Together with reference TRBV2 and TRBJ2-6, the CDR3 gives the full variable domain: EPEVTQTPSHQVTQMGQEVILRCVPISNHLYFYWYRQILGQKVEFLVSFYNNEISEKSEIFDDQFSVERPDGSNFTLKIRSTKLEDSAMYFCASSRAAGANVLTFGAGSRLTVL.

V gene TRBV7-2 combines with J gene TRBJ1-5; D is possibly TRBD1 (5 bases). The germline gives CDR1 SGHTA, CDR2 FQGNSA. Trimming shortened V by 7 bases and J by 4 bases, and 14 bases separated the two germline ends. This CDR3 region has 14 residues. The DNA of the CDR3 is TGTGCCAGCACCTTGAGCGGGGGTAATCAGCCCCAGCATTTT. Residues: CASTLSGGNQPQHF.

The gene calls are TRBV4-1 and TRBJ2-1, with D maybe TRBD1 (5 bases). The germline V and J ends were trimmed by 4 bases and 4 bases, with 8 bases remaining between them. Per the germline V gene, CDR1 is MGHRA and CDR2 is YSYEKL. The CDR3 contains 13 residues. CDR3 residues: CASSLTAYNEQFF. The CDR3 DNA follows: TGCGCCAGCAGCCTGACAGCATACAATGAGCAGTTCTTC.

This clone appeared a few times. DNA for the CDR3: TGCGCCAGTCGGCCGGGAGGATCCCCCACAGATACGCAGTATTTT. Translating it yields CASRPGGSPTDTQYF. The V and J genes are TRBV5-1 and TRBJ2-3; the match to TRBD2 covers 7 bases. J was trimmed by 2 bases and V by 8 bases; bases with no gene match: 11. The CDR3 has 15 residues. Germline values: CDR1 SGHRS, CDR2 YFSETQ.

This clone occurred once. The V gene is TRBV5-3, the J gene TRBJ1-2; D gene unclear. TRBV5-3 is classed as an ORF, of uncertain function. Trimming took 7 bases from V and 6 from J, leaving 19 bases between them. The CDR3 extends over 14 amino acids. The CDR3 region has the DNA TGTGCCAGATGTCGCGGGCCTATTAGAAATGGCTACACCTTC. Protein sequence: CARCRGPIRNGYTF.